This T cell receptor (beta chain) was identified during a study of T cell changes during pregnancy in multiple sclerosis. CDR3 length: 13 amino acids. V lost 6 bases and J 8 bases, leaving 16 bases between the germline ends. Germline V lookup: CDR1 KGHSH, CDR2 LQKENI. Clones were sequenced by immunoSEQ multiplex PCR, and TCRdb holds only the in-frame ones, with some missing. Altogether 79,000 or so clones are present, around 85% being singletons, with the ten largest covering approximately 3.5%. The source material was peripheral blood, sampled before pregnancy. J is TRBJ1-2 and V is TRBV18; TRBD1 might be the D (6 bases). The sequence was obtained from a female donor with multiple sclerosis, enrolled in a pregnancy study. CDR3 coding DNA: TGTGCCAGCTCTAATGACAGGTACTCCGGCTACACCTTC. Translated: CASSNDRYSGYTF. Supplemented by reference TRBV18 and TRBJ1-2, the full variable domain reads NAGVMQNPRHLVRRRGQEARLRCSPMKGHSHVYWYRQLPEEGLKFMVYLQKENIIDESGMPKERFSAEFPKEGPSILRIQQVVRGDSAAYFCASSNDRYSGYTFGSGTRLTVV.